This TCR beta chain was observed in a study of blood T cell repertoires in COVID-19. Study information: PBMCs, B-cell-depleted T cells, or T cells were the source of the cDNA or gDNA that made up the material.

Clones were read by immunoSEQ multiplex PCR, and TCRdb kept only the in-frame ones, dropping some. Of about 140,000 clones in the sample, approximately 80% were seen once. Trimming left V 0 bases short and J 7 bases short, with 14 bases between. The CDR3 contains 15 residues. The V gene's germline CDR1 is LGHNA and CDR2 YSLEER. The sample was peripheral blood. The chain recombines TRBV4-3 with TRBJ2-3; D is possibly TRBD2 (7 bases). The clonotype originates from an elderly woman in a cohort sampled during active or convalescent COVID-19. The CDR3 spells CASSQDGRGLYTQYF. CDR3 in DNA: TGCGCCAGCAGCCAAGACGGGCGGGGGCTTTATACGCAGTATTTT.